These 3 T cell receptor beta chains originate from one sample sequenced in a study of blood T cell repertoires in COVID-19. The protocol was immunoSEQ multiplex PCR, while the TCRdb copy is restricted to in-frame clones and leaves out a portion. Of fewer than 350,000 clones listed, about 89% are singletons. Source material: PBMCs or T cells enriched from blood (not recorded which). These receptors originate from a man aged 55 to 70 who had recovered from COVID-19.

This chain links TRBV15 with TRBJ1-4; 12 positions match TRBD1. Germline CDR1 and CDR2: LNHNV and YYDKDF (reference sequence). V was clipped by 1 base and J by 4 bases; unmatched bases: 4. The CDR3 sequence is 17 residues long. The CDR3 here is CATSRVGTGGINEKLFF. The DNA for the CDR3 is TGTGCCACCAGCAGAGTCGGGACAGGGGGCATTAATGAAAAACTGTTTTTT.

The V and J genes are TRBV12-2 and TRBJ2-7; the listed D gene, TRBD2, was not tested against the DNA. TRBV12-2 is an annotated pseudogene. The CDR3 covers 13 residues. CDR3 in DNA: TGTGCAAGTCGCTTACGAGGTTACTACGAGCAGTACTTC. Translated, it gives CASRLRGYYEQYF.

The rearrangement uses TRBV19 and TRBJ2-7; possible D gene TRBD2, 6 bases. This CDR3 region has 14 residues. Trimming left V 0 bases short and J 4 bases short, with 10 bases between. The germline V gene has CDR1 LNHDA and CDR2 SQIVND (reference sequence). This CDR3 reads CASSIDGGVYEQYF. Here the CDR3 DNA reads TGTGCCAGTAGTATAGATGGCGGGGTTTACGAGCAGTACTTC.